The 27 T cell receptor beta chains listed next were all sequenced from one sample in a study of blood T cells in healthy people across ages. Using a J-beta primer mix together with a sample-barcoded 5' primer, a second PCR was run for roughly 6 to 12 cycles. TCRdb re-called the 5' RACE reads with MiXCR, one entry per CDR3 protein. Found here are around 900,000 distinct CDR3 sequences, just over 50% of them singletons; the top ten hold about 21%. Sample: blood. These receptors originate from a woman in her fifties or sixties in good health.

This chain uses TRBV20-1 with TRBJ2-7, with 9 nucleotides matching TRBD2. J gave up 2 bases and V 4 bases, and 9 bases lay outside the gene matches. This CDR3 is built from 15 residues. Germline CDR1 DFQATT, CDR2 SNEGSKA (reference sequence). This CDR3 is CSATLPLAGPYEQYF. The CDR3 DNA reads TGCAGTGCTACCCTCCCCCTAGCGGGACCCTACGAGCAGTACTTC.

This clonotype was detected only a few times. The chain joins TRBV28 to TRBJ2-5; D is possibly TRBD1 (6 bases). This CDR3 is built from 14 residues. V was clipped by 3 bases and J by 11 bases, with 19 bases between them. In germline, CDR1 is MDHEN, CDR2 SYDVKM. The CDR3 region is CASSFGQGLGEQYF. The CDR3 DNA reads TGTGCCAGCAGTTTTGGCCAGGGGTTGGGGGAGCAGTACTTC. Full variable domain (missing parts from reference TRBV28 and TRBJ2-5): DVKVTQSSRYLVKRTGEKVFLECVQDMDHENMFWYRQDPGLGLRLIYFSYDVKMKEKGDIPEGYSVSREKKERFSLILESASTNQTSMYLCASSFGQGLGEQYFGPGTRLLVL.

V is TRBV4-3 and J is TRBJ1-1, with TRBD1 as a possible D gene (6 bases). CDR3 length: 13 amino acids. Trimming shortened V by 4 bases and J by 6 bases, and 12 bases separated the two germline ends. The germline CDR1 and CDR2 sequences are LGHNA and YSLEER. The CDR3 DNA follows: TGCGCCAGCAGCCGGGACATAAGGGCTGAAGCTTTCTTT. Amino acids: CASSRDIRAEAFF.

The sample holds a few counts of this clonotype. J is TRBJ2-1 and V is TRBV4-2, with D possibly being TRBD1 (5 bases). CDR1 and CDR2 from the germline V gene are LGHNA and YNFKEQ. The CDR3 covers 15 residues. Trimming removed 2 bases from V and 10 bases from J, with 18 bases in between. CDR3 in DNA: TGTGCCAGCAGCCAACGGCACCAAGGGTCAGGGGAGCAGTTCTTC. This gives the protein CASSQRHQGSGEQFF.

CDR3 nucleotides: TGTGCCAGCAGCTCGACGACTAGCGGGTTACTCTACGAGCAGTACTTC. Protein sequence: CASSSTTSGLLYEQYF. The V gene is TRBV7-9, the J gene TRBJ2-7; 10 bases agree with TRBD2. Trimming cost V 4 bases and J 3 bases; bases outside gene matches: 9. The length of the CDR3 is 16 residues. Germline assignment: CDR1 SEHNR and CDR2 FQNEAQ (reference sequence).

The rearrangement links TRBV5-1 to TRBJ1-1; possibly TRBD1 for D (6 bases). The CDR3 length is 15 residues. V lost 3 bases and J 0 bases, leaving 12 bases between the germline ends. Germline V lookup: CDR1 SGHRS, CDR2 YFSETQ. The DNA for the CDR3 is TGCGCCAGCAGCTGGGCTGGACAGTTGAACACTGAAGCTTTCTTT. It specifies CASSWAGQLNTEAFF.

V is TRBV15 and J is TRBJ2-7; D perhaps matches TRBD2 (5 bases). The end of the DNA fits TRBJ2-5 better, so the J call may be wrong. Germline V gene lookup returns CDR1 LNHNV and CDR2 YYDKDF (reference sequence). The CDR3 extends over 15 amino acids. This CDR3 is CATSRDPASRETQYF. CDR3 nucleotide sequence: TGTGCCACCAGCAGAGATCCTGCTAGCAGGGAGACCCAGTACTTC.

This clonotype occurred a few times. The chain carries TRBV5-6 and TRBJ2-3; D perhaps matches TRBD2 (5 bases). V gave up 1 base and J gave up 1 base, with 7 bases separating them. The CDR3 length is 14 residues. Germline CDR1 is SGHDT and CDR2 is YYEEEE. This chain's CDR3 is CASSLLSGTDTQYF. CDR3 nucleotide sequence: TGTGCCAGCAGCTTGCTTAGCGGCACAGATACGCAGTATTTT.

V is TRBV9 and J is TRBJ2-1; D perhaps matches TRBD2 (7 bases). The CDR3 is 16 amino acids. Per the germline V gene, CDR1 is SGDLS and CDR2 is YYNGEE. The V gene lost 4 bases and the J gene lost 7 bases, with 21 bases spanning the gap. The CDR3 nucleotides read TGTGCCAGCAGCAGCATCGGGGGCCTAGCGGTTAATGAGCAGTTCTTC. Translation gives CASSSIGGLAVNEQFF.

A few counts support this clonotype. A junction boundary mismatches the germline segment, possibly from a read error. This rearrangement joins TRBV7-9 to TRBJ1-2; no reliable D call. Germline V CDR1 and CDR2: SEHNR, FQNEAQ (reference sequence). This CDR3 is 13 amino acids long. The CDR3, as DNA: TGTGCCAGCAGCCCAGATGAGTACTACGGCTACACCTTC. Its translation is CASSPDEYYGYTF.

V is TRBV3-1 and J is TRBJ2-3, with 7 bases that match TRBD2. The CDR3 is made up of 14 amino acids. Germline values: CDR1 LGHDT, CDR2 YNNKEL (reference sequence). V lost 4 bases to trimming and J lost 5 bases; unmatched junction nucleotides: 6. In DNA, the CDR3 is TGTGCCAGCAGCCGGACTAGAGTCAGAGATACGCAGTATTTT. Protein product: CASSRTRVRDTQYF.

Only a few counts were recorded for this clonotype. The V gene is TRBV13, the J gene TRBJ2-7, with D tentatively TRBD2 (6 bases). V was clipped by 0 bases and J by 4 bases, with 13 bases between them. This CDR3 contains 15 residues. Germline lookup yields CDR1 PRHDT and CDR2 FYEKMQ (reference sequence). This CDR3 is CASSLGPGVGYEQYF. The CDR3 nucleotides read TGTGCCAGCAGCTTAGGCCCGGGAGTGGGATACGAGCAGTACTTC.

A word on this clonotype: A single base separates this from a much larger clone, so it may be a read error. This rearrangement joins TRBV7-2 to TRBJ2-1; 8 bases line up with TRBD2. The CDR3 length is 16 residues. CDR1 is SGHTA and CDR2 is FQGNSA in the germline V gene. In DNA form, the CDR3 reads TGTGCCAGCAACTTAGTCGCGTTAGCGGGATCCAATGAGCAGTTCTTC. Amino acid sequence: CASNLVALAGSNEQFF.

This clonotype was recorded a few times. The rearrangement uses TRBV3-1 and TRBJ2-3, with D hard to call. Trimming stripped 2 bases from V and 1 base from J, with 4 bases between. Germline CDR1 LGHDT, CDR2 YNNKEL (reference sequence). The CDR3 sequence is 13 residues long. This CDR3 reads CASSQSGTDTQYF. DNA of the CDR3: TGTGCCAGCAGCCAAAGCGGCACAGATACGCAGTATTTT.

A remark on this clonotype: At one end, the junction sequence differs from germline, possibly due to a read error. The CDR3 here is CAGSQGSGFGQPQHF. CDR3 nucleotides: TGCGCCGGCAGCCAAGGATCAGGGTTCGGACAGCCCCAGCATTTT. J is TRBJ1-5 and V is TRBV4-3, with D possibly matching TRBD1 (5 bases). The CDR3 covers 15 residues. Germline V gene data show CDR1 as LGHNA and CDR2 as YSLEER.

The chain has TRBV20-1 and TRBJ2-5; 13 positions match TRBD2. The CDR3 contains 17 residues. The germline V gene has CDR1 DFQATT and CDR2 SNEGSKA (reference sequence). Germline trimming cut 5 bases from V and 5 bases from J; bases unmatched to any gene: 14. In nucleotides, the CDR3 is TGCAGTGCTGACGCTACAGGACTAGCGGGAGTTCGGGAGACCCAGTACTTC. This gives the protein CSADATGLAGVRETQYF.

V gene TRBV11-1 combines with J gene TRBJ2-5; TRBD2 matches 7 bases. CDR1 is SGHAT, CDR2 FQDESV, per germline (reference sequence). The CDR3 consists of 15 residues. The V and J ends lost 7 bases and 0 bases, in that order; junction bases with no gene match: 8. Written as DNA, the CDR3 is TGTGCCAGCATGGTACGGGGGGAAAACCAAGAGACCCAGTACTTC. It translates to CASMVRGENQETQYF.

The J gene is TRBJ2-5, the V gene TRBV7-2; D is unresolved. Germline CDR1 reads SGHTA; CDR2 reads FQGNSA. V lost 2 bases and J lost 5, with 15 bases in between. This CDR3 is built from 15 residues. For the CDR3, the DNA is TGTGCCAGCAGCTTAAGGTCTGGTCTTGGGGAGACCCAGTACTTC. The encoded protein is CASSLRSGLGETQYF.

This clonotype was seen more than once but under ten times. The gene calls are TRBV3-1 and TRBJ1-6; a weak D match, TRBD1 (6 bases). The germline V and J ends were trimmed by 4 bases and 2 bases, with 12 bases remaining between them. Germline V gene data show CDR1 as LGHDT and CDR2 as YNNKEL (reference sequence). The CDR3 consists of 16 residues. The CDR3 loop reads CASSPRGAPYNSPLHF. The CDR3 DNA reads as TGTGCCAGCAGCCCCCGGGGGGCCCCCTATAATTCACCCCTCCACTTT.

The chain combines TRBV7-9 with TRBJ1-4; D ambiguous. Looked up from germline, CDR1 is SEHNR and CDR2 is FQNEAQ (reference sequence). This CDR3 is built from 13 residues. The ends were cut back, 3 bases at V and 13 bases at J, with 15 bases in the middle. The CDR3 is CASSLEPGSRLFF. The CDR3 DNA sequence: TGTGCCAGCAGCTTGGAACCGGGATCCCGACTGTTTTTT.

The chain employs TRBV20-1 and TRBJ2-1; D perhaps matches TRBD1 (5 bases). This CDR3 comprises 14 residues. Germline CDR1 and CDR2: DFQATT and SNEGSKA (reference sequence). V lost 4 bases and J 13 bases, leaving 23 bases between the germline ends. CDR3 region: CSAIRKGAPETQFF. The DNA for the CDR3 is TGCAGTGCTATTCGTAAAGGGGCTCCGGAGACCCAGTTCTTC.

DNA for the CDR3: TGTGCTAGTGGTAGACAGGGGGCGTCCGGGGAGCTGTTTTTT. This encodes CASGRQGASGELFF. This chain links TRBV12-5 with TRBJ2-2; TRBD1 matches at 10 bases. CDR1 and CDR2 from the germline V gene are LGHNT and FRNRAP. V dropped 5 bases and J dropped 6; count of bases not matched to a gene: 3. This CDR3 region has 14 residues.

This clonotype has more than one count but fewer than ten. The CDR3 protein is CASSSLTGVTGRSPLHF. As DNA, the CDR3 is TGCGCCAGCAGCTCACTTACGGGAGTGACAGGACGTTCACCCCTCCACTTT. The chain employs TRBV5-1 and TRBJ1-6, with TRBD1 as a possible D gene (6 bases). V lost 3 bases and J 9 bases, leaving 22 bases between the germline ends. The CDR3 is 17 residues long. Germline CDR1 is SGHRS and CDR2 is YFSETQ.

V and J are TRBV7-2 and TRBJ1-5; 7 bases line up with TRBD1. The CDR3 is made up of 15 amino acids. Germline V gene sequence: CDR1 SGHTA, CDR2 FQGNSA. J was trimmed by 6 bases and V by 2 bases; bases with no gene match: 7. The CDR3 protein is CASSLKAGGSQPQHF. The CDR3 DNA is TGTGCCAGCAGCTTAAAGGCAGGGGGTAGTCAGCCCCAGCATTTT.

J is TRBJ1-4 and V is TRBV6-6; TRBD1 agrees at 8 bases. This CDR3 has 14 residues. The ends lost 6 bases at V and 7 bases at J; junction bases unmatched: 7. Per the germline V gene, CDR1 is MNHNY and CDR2 is SVGAGI (reference sequence). Written as DNA, the CDR3 is TGTGCCAGCAGACCGACAGGGGATTTTGAAAAACTGTTTTTT. Translating gives CASRPTGDFEKLFF.

This chain joins TRBV20-1 and TRBJ2-7, with no clear D. CDR1 and CDR2 from the germline V gene are DFQATT and SNEGSKA (reference sequence). The length of the CDR3 is 13 residues. Trimming took 3 bases from V and 3 from J, leaving 12 bases between them. The CDR3 reads CSAREPNDYEQYF. CDR3 nucleotide sequence: TGCAGTGCTAGGGAACCGAACGACTACGAGCAGTACTTC.

A single count supports this clonotype. For the CDR3, the DNA is TGTGCCAGCAGTTTCGGCCTTCGGGGGGAACTCGAGCAGTACTTC. Its protein product is CASSFGLRGELEQYF. This chain joins TRBV28 and TRBJ2-7, with 7 bases aligning to TRBD2. CDR1 and CDR2 from the germline V gene are MDHEN and SYDVKM. With 3 bases clipped from V and 6 bases from J, the junction kept 11 bases outside the gene matches. The CDR3 is made up of 15 amino acids.